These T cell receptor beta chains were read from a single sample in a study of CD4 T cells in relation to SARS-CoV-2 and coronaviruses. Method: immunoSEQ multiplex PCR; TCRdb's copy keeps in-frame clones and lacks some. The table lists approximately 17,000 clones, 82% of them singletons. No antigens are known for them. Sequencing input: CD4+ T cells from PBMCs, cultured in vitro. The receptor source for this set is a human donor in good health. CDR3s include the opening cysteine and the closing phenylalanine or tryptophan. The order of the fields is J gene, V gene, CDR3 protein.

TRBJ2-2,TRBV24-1,CATSESGELFF
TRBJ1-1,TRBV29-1,CSVTRNRDNTEAFF
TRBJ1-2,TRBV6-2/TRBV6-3,CASSYGRGRGYTF
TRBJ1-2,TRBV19,CASSQGAAGYTF
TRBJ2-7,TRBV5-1,CASSLVSGSYEQYF
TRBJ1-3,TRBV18,CASRRALRSSGNTIYF
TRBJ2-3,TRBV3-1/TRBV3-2,CASSQGLATDTQYF
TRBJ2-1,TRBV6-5,CASNRLAPLYNEQFF
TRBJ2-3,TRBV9,CASSDRDRVEDTQYF
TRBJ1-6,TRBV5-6,CASSFTHGENSPLHF
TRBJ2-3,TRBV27,CASSLTGSADTQYF
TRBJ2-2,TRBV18,CASSTRANTGELFF
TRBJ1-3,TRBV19,CASSKTGTSGNTIYF
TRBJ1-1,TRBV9,CASSVLTGSNTEAFF
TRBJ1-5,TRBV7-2,CASSLGARREPQHF
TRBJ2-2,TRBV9,CASSVAGLANTGELFF
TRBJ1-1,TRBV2,CASKWSPLGRNTEAFF
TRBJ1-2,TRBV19,CASRQGANYGYTF
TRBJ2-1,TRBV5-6,CASSLRQGASNNEQFF
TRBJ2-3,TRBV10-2,CASSGPGAGALDTQYF
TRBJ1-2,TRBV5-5,CAGSRGVGYGYTF
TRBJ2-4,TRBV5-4,CASSFRSGGAKNIQYF
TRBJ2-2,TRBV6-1,CASSESQGFSTGELFF
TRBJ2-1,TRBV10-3,CAIGSGYNEQFF
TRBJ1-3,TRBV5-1,CASSLGQRDTIYF
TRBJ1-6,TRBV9,CASSVRPTGLGSPLHF
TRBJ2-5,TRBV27,CASSRKETQYF
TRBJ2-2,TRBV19,CATLKNRGTGELFF
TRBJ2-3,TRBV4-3,CASSQVLAGGSVADTQYF
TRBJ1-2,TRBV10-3,CAISVREKGYGYGYTF
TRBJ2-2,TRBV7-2,CASSLYSSGAGELFF
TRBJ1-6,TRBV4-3,CASSQDPSRNSPLHF
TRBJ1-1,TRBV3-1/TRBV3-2,CASGTRLDTEAFF
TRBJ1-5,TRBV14,CASREDREEWSNQPQHF
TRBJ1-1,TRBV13,CASSSNSYLNTEAFF
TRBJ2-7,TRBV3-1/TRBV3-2,CASSQLAGGPYEQYF